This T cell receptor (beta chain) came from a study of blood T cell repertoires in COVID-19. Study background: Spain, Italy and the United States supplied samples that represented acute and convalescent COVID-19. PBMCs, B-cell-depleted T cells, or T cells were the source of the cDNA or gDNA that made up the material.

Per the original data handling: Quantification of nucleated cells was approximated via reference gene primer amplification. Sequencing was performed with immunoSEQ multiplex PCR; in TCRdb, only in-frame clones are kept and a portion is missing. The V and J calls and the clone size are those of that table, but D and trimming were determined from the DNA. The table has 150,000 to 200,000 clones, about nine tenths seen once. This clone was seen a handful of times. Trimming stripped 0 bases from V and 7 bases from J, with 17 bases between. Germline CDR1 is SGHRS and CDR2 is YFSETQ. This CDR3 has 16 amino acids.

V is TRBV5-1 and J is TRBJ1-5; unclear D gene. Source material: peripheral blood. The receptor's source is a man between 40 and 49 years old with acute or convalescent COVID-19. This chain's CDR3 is CASSLDGEAGIQPQHF. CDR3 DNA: TGCGCCAGCAGCTTGGATGGGGAGGCAGGCATCCAGCCCCAGCATTTT.